A selection of T cell receptor beta chains follows, all from one sample in a study of blood T cell repertoires in COVID-19. Libraries were prepared by immunoSEQ multiplex PCR; TCRdb keeps only in-frame clonotypes and omits some of them. The repertoire has 90,000 to 110,000 clones, around 81% of them found once; the top ten carry around 4.7%. The source material was peripheral blood. These receptors all come from a human donor in a cohort sampled during active or convalescent COVID-19. CDR3s include the opening cysteine and the closing phenylalanine or tryptophan. Fields, in order: CDR3 length, V gene, J gene, CDR3 protein.

length: 16; V: TRBV7-2; J: TRBJ2-5; CDR3: CASSYTGLAGEETQYF
length: 14; V: TRBV6-5; J: TRBJ1-2; CDR3: CASSRQGINYGYTF
length: 18; V: TRBV24-1; J: TRBJ1-1; CDR3: CATASTGQGPNKDTEAFF
length: 15; V: TRBV7-2; J: TRBJ1-3; CDR3: CASSELQGFGNTIYF
length: 20; V: TRBV5-5; J: TRBJ2-3; CDR3: CASSFTNNLIAGGPPDTQYF
length: 13; V: TRBV6-5; J: TRBJ1-1; CDR3: CASSTGRVTEAFF
length: 17; V: TRBV5-3; J: TRBJ2-5; CDR3: CARSLWGQGRTGETQYF
length: 16; V: TRBV5-1; J: TRBJ1-2; CDR3: CASSYQGQGQNYGYTF
length: 13; V: TRBV10-3; J: TRBJ2-7; CDR3: CAIKDRVLDEQYF
length: 14; V: TRBV28; J: TRBJ1-5; CDR3: CASSLARVAEPQHF
length: 15; V: TRBV28; J: TRBJ1-5; CDR3: CASSDGHHSNQPQHF
length: 15; V: TRBV24-1; J: TRBJ2-1; CDR3: CATSDPRQTGNEQFF
length: 14; V: TRBV28; J: TRBJ2-1; CDR3: CASRKTGVRNEQFF
length: 13; V: TRBV7-9; J: TRBJ2-1; CDR3: CASSLVVNNEQFF
length: 14; V: TRBV2; J: TRBJ1-1; CDR3: CASSRQSLNTEAFF
length: 15; V: TRBV9; J: TRBJ2-7; CDR3: CASSRGQGKGYEQYF
length: 15; V: TRBV14; J: TRBJ2-1; CDR3: CASSQIDSLGNEQFF
length: 14; V: TRBV18; J: TRBJ2-3; CDR3: CASSPQGSTDTQYF
length: 15; V: TRBV30; J: TRBJ2-1; CDR3: CAWSVRSGGWSEQFF
length: 15; V: TRBV4-3; J: TRBJ2-3; CDR3: CASSQDDNIWDTQYF
length: 13; V: TRBV5-6; J: TRBJ2-5; CDR3: CASTITSGATQYF
length: 14; V: TRBV5-1; J: TRBJ1-3; CDR3: CASSSGTYGNTIYF
length: 14; V: TRBV5-4; J: TRBJ2-3; CDR3: CASSRDRAGDTQYF
length: 18; V: TRBV7-2; J: TRBJ1-5; CDR3: CASSLAFAGGLGNQPQHF
length: 14; V: TRBV5-8; J: TRBJ2-3; CDR3: CASRWTSPTDTQYF
length: 19; V: TRBV7-8; J: TRBJ2-5; CDR3: CASSLARVAGRRLQETQYF
length: 17; V: TRBV30; J: TRBJ2-2; CDR3: CAWSVSRLAGVTGELFF
length: 14; V: TRBV10-3; J: TRBJ2-7; CDR3: CAISRQGDSYEQYF
length: 13; V: TRBV24-1; J: TRBJ2-3; CDR3: CATSDVGRRAQYF
length: 12; V: TRBV6-6; J: TRBJ1-6; CDR3: CASIAGNSPLHF
length: 15; V: TRBV7-2; J: TRBJ1-3; CDR3: CASSLGASSGNTIYF
length: 14; V: TRBV5-1; J: TRBJ2-3; CDR3: CASSLGTFIDTQYF
length: 13; V: TRBV24-1; J: TRBJ1-5; CDR3: CATSPWGGGPQHF
length: 14; V: TRBV6-5; J: TRBJ2-4; CDR3: CASRAVGGKNIQYF
length: 17; V: TRBV5-1; J: TRBJ2-5; CDR3: CASSLGSRGGLSETQYF
length: 14; V: TRBV2; J: TRBJ2-5; CDR3: CASGYRQRQETQYF
length: 18; V: TRBV18; J: TRBJ1-1; CDR3: CASSAEQGGWGARTEAFF
length: 14; V: TRBV28; J: TRBJ2-7; CDR3: CASSFYGNSYEQYF
length: 15; V: TRBV27; J: TRBJ2-7; CDR3: CASSTSGTGRFEQYF
length: 14; V: TRBV14; J: TRBJ2-7; CDR3: CASRGLRGALEQYF
length: 11; V: TRBV7-8; J: TRBJ1-1; CDR3: CASSPYWEAFF
length: 16; V: TRBV15; J: TRBJ2-7; CDR3: CATSRASPSRSYEQYF
length: 15; V: TRBV7-2; J: TRBJ2-2; CDR3: CASSFFGGGTGELFF
length: 16; V: TRBV19; J: TRBJ2-7; CDR3: CASSKYVGDRAYEQYF
length: 17; V: TRBV29-1; J: TRBJ1-2; CDR3: CSVEDRSGLSTNYGYTF
length: 14; V: TRBV27; J: TRBJ1-1; CDR3: CASTRTDRNTEAFF
length: 15; V: TRBV28; J: TRBJ2-1; CDR3: CASSLTGSSYNEQFF
length: 12; V: TRBV5-6; J: TRBJ1-4; CDR3: CASSLNREKLFF
length: 12; V: TRBV12-2; J: TRBJ1-5; CDR3: CASRPLLRPQHF
length: 15; V: TRBV6-2/TRBV6-3; J: TRBJ1-1; CDR3: CASSRTGVLGTEAFF